This TCR beta chain was sequenced in a study of blood T cell repertoires in COVID-19. Looking at the study overall: Collection of acute and convalescent COVID-19 samples took place in the United States, Italy and Spain.

V lost 6 bases, J lost 5 bases, and 13 bases stayed unmatched. This CDR3 spans 16 amino acids. CDR1 MNHEY and CDR2 SVGEGT come from the germline V gene. Under the authors' procedure: Nucleated cell number was recorded as an estimate derived from reference gene primer amplification. The repertoire was sequenced with immunoSEQ multiplex PCR; TCRdb's copy has only in-frame clones and lacks some. Clone size and the V and J calls come from that table; the DNA yielded D and trimming. The sample carries about 260,000 clones, 87% recorded once. What was sequenced was peripheral blood. J is TRBJ2-5 and V is TRBV6-2 or TRBV6-3, with 9 bases matching TRBD1. This receptor was obtained from a middle-aged woman who had recovered from COVID-19. CDR3 amino acids: CASSHRKTGGRETQYF. In DNA, the CDR3 is TGTGCCAGCAGCCATAGGAAAACAGGGGGCCGGGAGACCCAGTACTTC.